This is a list of T cell receptor beta chains from one sample in a study of cytomegalovirus exposure and HLA in healthy donors. Here immunoSEQ multiplex PCR was the method, and the copy in TCRdb shows in-frame clones only, minus some. Of approximately 70,000 clones in the sample, approximately 70% were seen once. Input material: PBMCs. These TCRs come from a male donor in good health and CMV-seropositive. The CDR3 runs from the conserved cysteine through the conserved F or W. D genes are given only for firm matches. A clone size is listed for some rows: how often the clone was seen (once, few, many), or a class if it is expanded.

size	V	length	D	J	DNA	CDR3
NA	TRBV29-1	14	TRBD1	TRBJ1-1	TGCAGCGTTGTGGGACAGACCTCGAACACTGAAGCTTTCTTT	CSVVGQTSNTEAFF
NA	TRBV29-1	12	TRBD1	TRBJ1-2	TGCAGCGATACAGGGGGCCCCTATGGCTACACCTTC	CSDTGGPYGYTF
NA	TRBV7-2	17	TRBD1	TRBJ2-5	TGTGCCAGCAGCTTAGTTGGTGTGGACAGGGGATTAGGGACCCAGTACTTC	CASSLVGVDRGLGTQYF
few	TRBV27	15	TRBD1	TRBJ2-7	TGTGCCAGCAGTCCCTGGGACAGGGTAAGCTACGAGCAGTACTTC	CASSPWDRVSYEQYF
NA	TRBV7-3	13	NA	TRBJ2-7	TGTGCCAGCAGCTCGGGACTCGGCTACGAGCAGTACTTC	CASSSGLGYEQYF
few	TRBV5-6	16	NA	TRBJ1-2	TGTGCCAGCACCCTTCGAGGGGGTCGGTTAATTCGTGGCTACACCTTC	CASTLRGGRLIRGYTF
few	TRBV6-1	15	TRBD1	TRBJ2-5	TGTGCCAGCAGTCCTCCGGGACAGGGGGAAGAGACCCAGTACTTC	CASSPPGQGEETQYF
NA	TRBV27	13	NA	TRBJ2-7	TGTGCCAGCAGTTTGGCGGGCACCTACGAGCAGTACTTC	CASSLAGTYEQYF
NA	TRBV7-9	15	TRBD1	TRBJ2-7	TGTGCCAGCAGCCCACCGGGACAGGGACACTACGAGCAGTACTTC	CASSPPGQGHYEQYF
NA	TRBV6-6	12	NA	TRBJ2-7	TGTGCCAGCAGTCCTGGACATGACGAGCAGTACTTC	CASSPGHDEQYF
NA	TRBV6-1	15	TRBD1	TRBJ1-2	TGTGCCAGCGTAGAGCCCGGGACAGGGAGGTATGGCTACACCTTC	CASVEPGTGRYGYTF
NA	TRBV27	18	TRBD1	TRBJ2-7	TGTGCCAGCAGTTTATTCCTCGGCCCGGGACAGGGTTTCTACGAGCAGTACTTC	CASSLFLGPGQGFYEQYF
NA	TRBV6-5	15	TRBD1	TRBJ2-1	TGTGCCAGCAGTTCCCCGGGACAGGGTCGCAATGAGCAGTTCTTC	CASSSPGQGRNEQFF
NA	TRBV27	13	TRBD1	TRBJ1-5	TGTGCCAGCAGTGGGGACAGCCATCAGCCCCAGCATTTT	CASSGDSHQPQHF
once	TRBV5-1	14	TRBD1	TRBJ1-1	TGCGCCAGCAGCTCCGGGCAGGACAGGGTGAGAGCTTTCTTT	CASSSGQDRVRAFF
NA	TRBV23-1	13	NA	TRBJ2-5	TGCGCCAGCAGTCATTCTCTATCCGAGACCCAGTACTTC	CASSHSLSETQYF
few	TRBV7-6	12	NA	TRBJ2-2	TGTGCCAGCAGCTCCGACTTCGGGGAGCTGTTTTTT	CASSSDFGELFF
NA	TRBV7-9	14	NA	TRBJ2-7	TGTGCCAGCAGCCCCCGGGTAGCGTCCTACGAGCAGTACTTC	CASSPRVASYEQYF
NA	TRBV18	13	NA	TRBJ2-7	TGTGCCAGCTCACACGGGACACACTACGAGCAGTACTTC	CASSHGTHYEQYF
NA	TRBV27	13	TRBD1	TRBJ1-5	TGTGCCAGCAGCACAGGGGCGTCAAGGGCCCAGCATTTT	CASSTGASRAQHF
NA	TRBV4-1	15	TRBD2	TRBJ2-7	TGCGCCAGCAGCCCAGTAGCGGGGCAAACCTACGAGCAGTACTTC	CASSPVAGQTYEQYF
NA	TRBV30	15	NA	TRBJ1-1	TGTGCCTGGAGGGGCCCCAGGGTAAGGAACACTGAAGCTTTCTTT	CAWRGPRVRNTEAFF
NA	TRBV7-9	11	NA	TRBJ1-4	TGTGCCAGCAGCGTTCAGGAAAAACTGTTTTTT	CASSVQEKLFF
few	TRBV7-8	16	TRBD2	TRBJ2-3	TGTGCCAGCAGCTTTTTAGCGGGGGGCAGCACAGATACGCAGTATTTT	CASSFLAGGSTDTQYF
NA	TRBV4-3	15	NA	TRBJ2-7	TGCGCCAGCAGCCAAGATGAAGAAGGGGGAAGTGAGCAGTACTTC	CASSQDEEGGSEQYF
once	TRBV6-5	14	NA	TRBJ1-1	TGTGCCAGTTTGGAAAATTTAGGGAGCACTGAAGCTTTCTTT	CASLENLGSTEAFF
NA	TRBV5-1	15	NA	TRBJ1-6	TGCGCCAGCAGCTTGGATAGTCCGAGTGATTCACCCCTCCACTTT	CASSLDSPSDSPLHF
NA	TRBV6-5	16	NA	TRBJ2-2	TGTGCCAGCAGTTACATGCGGAGGACGAACACCGGGGAGCTGTTTTTT	CASSYMRRTNTGELFF
NA	TRBV11-2	15	TRBD1	TRBJ2-7	TGTGCCAGCAGCGACCCCGGGACAGGAGCCTACGAGCAGTACTTC	CASSDPGTGAYEQYF